This is a list of T cell receptor beta chains from one sample in a study of long-term antiretroviral therapy in people with HIV. The data were produced by immunoSEQ multiplex PCR, yet TCRdb's version contains in-frame clones alone and is incomplete. The sample records 20,000 to 30,000 clones, more than 75% being singletons. This material consisted of unsorted PBMCs, taken 4.8 to 5 years after starting antiretroviral therapy. Receptors were obtained from a man aged 35 to 55 with HIV. CDR3s include the opening cysteine and the closing phenylalanine or tryptophan. A D gene is named only where the DNA matches it firmly. The size of a clone is reported for some rows only, either as once, few or many, or as a class for expanded clones.

clone_size d_call j_call v_call cdr3_aa cdr3_nt
. . TRBJ2-1 TRBV5-1 CASSWGGTLNNEQFF TGCGCCAGCAGCTGGGGCGGGACTCTCAACAATGAGCAGTTCTTC
. . TRBJ2-1 TRBV15 CATSRAPTEQFF TGTGCCACCAGCAGAGCCCCCACCGAGCAGTTCTTC
. . TRBJ1-2 TRBV5-5 CASSLEGRGPDGYTF TGTGCCAGCAGCTTGGAGGGCAGGGGACCGGATGGCTACACCTTC
. . TRBJ1-1 TRBV9 CASSARGLNTEAFF TGTGCCAGCAGCGCCAGGGGATTGAACACTGAAGCTTTCTTT
. TRBD1 TRBJ2-5 TRBV6-1 CASRDRGRVQETQYF TGTGCCAGCAGGGACAGGGGGCGAGTTCAAGAGACCCAGTACTTC
. . TRBJ2-7 TRBV14 CASSQVVFHEQYF TGTGCCAGCAGCCAAGTGGTGTTTCACGAGCAGTACTTC
once TRBD1 TRBJ1-1 TRBV19 CASSTWQGASAMNTEAFF TGTGCCAGTAGTACGTGGCAGGGGGCATCGGCAATGAACACTGAAGCTTTCTTT
. . TRBJ1-1 TRBV6-5 CASSYSGRQNTEAFF TGTGCCAGCAGTTACTCGGGACGGCAGAACACTGAAGCTTTCTTT
few TRBD1 TRBJ2-7 TRBV10-2 CASRVGQNYEQYF TGCGCCAGCAGGGTGGGACAGAACTACGAGCAGTACTTC
. . TRBJ2-5 TRBV27 CASSLSGSGPTWETQYF TGTGCCAGCAGTTTATCGGGTAGCGGCCCAACGTGGGAGACCCAGTACTTC
. . TRBJ2-7 TRBV5-4 CASSLEGGSYEQYF TGTGCCAGCAGCTTGGAAGGTGGCTCCTACGAGCAGTACTTC
. . TRBJ2-2 TRBV19 CASSGLRVRNETGELFF TGTGCCAGTAGTGGACTCAGGGTCAGGAATGAAACCGGGGAGCTGTTTTTT
. TRBD1 TRBJ1-5 TRBV11-2 CASTKDRGLNQPQHF TGTGCCAGCACCAAGGACAGGGGGCTTAATCAGCCCCAGCATTTT
. . TRBJ1-2 TRBV5-1 CASSEQGYGYTF TGCGCCAGCAGTGAACAGGGTTATGGCTACACCTTC
. . TRBJ1-2 TRBV5-1 CASSLDNSNYGYTF TGCGCCAGCAGCCTAGACAACTCTAACTATGGCTACACCTTC
. . TRBJ2-5 TRBV29-1 CSVGLTETQYF TGCAGCGTTGGGCTCACGGAGACCCAGTACTTC
. . TRBJ1-3 TRBV29-1 CSVGRGTGAGNTIYF TGCAGCGTTGGTCGGGGAACAGGAGCTGGAAACACCATATATTTT
. . TRBJ1-2 TRBV21-1 CAATANYGYTF TGTGCCGCAACAGCTAACTATGGCTACACCTTC
once . TRBJ1-5 TRBV4-1 CASSQQVSQPQHF TGCGCCAGCAGCCAACAGGTGTCTCAGCCCCAGCATTTT
. . TRBJ1-2 TRBV28 CASTVGRGYGYTF TGTGCCAGCACCGTGGGCAGGGGTTATGGCTACACCTTC
. . TRBJ1-3 TRBV10-2 CASSDPGGSGNTIYF TGCGCCAGCAGTGACCCCGGGGGTTCTGGAAACACCATATATTTT
few . TRBJ1-2 TRBV5-4 CASSPRTGGHGYTF TGTGCCAGCAGCCCCCGTACAGGCGGTCATGGCTACACCTTC
once . TRBJ1-5 TRBV15 CATSRDAGANQPQHF TGTGCCACCAGCAGAGATGCAGGGGCAAATCAGCCCCAGCATTTT
few TRBD2 TRBJ2-7 TRBV2 CASGQREFEQYF TGTGCCAGCGGGCAGCGGGAGTTCGAGCAGTACTTC
. . TRBJ1-1 TRBV7-9 CASSFSGDTEAFF TGTGCCAGCAGCTTTTCGGGGGACACTGAAGCTTTCTTT
. TRBD1 TRBJ2-7 TRBV5-1 CASSRPGQGSYEQYF TGCGCCAGCAGCCGTCCCGGACAGGGGTCCTACGAGCAGTACTTC
. . TRBJ2-7 TRBV5-1 CASSLAWGTNYEQYF TGCGCCAGCAGCTTGGCTTGGGGCACCAACTACGAGCAGTACTTC
once . TRBJ1-4 TRBV27 CASSIMGGPDEKLFF TGTGCCAGCAGTATAATGGGGGGGCCTGATGAAAAACTGTTTTTT
. . TRBJ2-2 TRBV6-5 CASSQGGAGELFF TGTGCCAGCAGTCAAGGGGGAGCCGGGGAGCTGTTTTTT
. TRBD2 TRBJ2-7 TRBV5-1 CASSLTGGILEQYF TGCGCCAGCAGCTTGACGGGGGGGATATTGGAGCAGTACTTC
. . TRBJ1-1 TRBV30 CAWSRRGDGTEAFF TGTGCCTGGAGCCGAAGGGGGGACGGGACTGAAGCTTTCTTT
. TRBD1 TRBJ1-4 TRBV6-6 CASSYPGQGKEKLFF TGTGCCAGCAGTTACCCCGGACAGGGAAAGGAAAAACTGTTTTTT
. . TRBJ1-2 TRBV2 CASSGGPAGYTF TGTGCCAGCAGTGGAGGACCTGCGGGCTACACCTTC
. . TRBJ2-3 TRBV18 CASSQSGLTDTQYF TGTGCCAGCTCACAATCAGGACTCACAGATACGCAGTATTTT
. TRBD2 TRBJ2-7 TRBV10-3 CAISDLPAGGLYEQYF TGTGCCATCAGTGACCTCCCAGCGGGAGGTCTCTACGAGCAGTACTTC
. TRBD1 TRBJ1-1 TRBV7-9 CASSLETGTNTEAFF TGTGCCAGCAGCTTAGAGACAGGGACGAACACTGAAGCTTTCTTT
. . TRBJ2-3 TRBV5-5 CASSLARGSDTQYF TGTGCCAGCAGCTTGGCCCGGGGTTCAGATACGCAGTATTTT
. TRBD2 TRBJ2-7 TRBV10-3 CAISEPGKRGDSYEQYF TGTGCCATCAGTGAGCCAGGAAAGCGGGGGGACTCCTACGAGCAGTACTTC
once TRBD1 TRBJ1-5 TRBV7-2 CASSLEGGRNQPQHF TGTGCCAGCAGCTTAGAAGGGGGCCGGAATCAGCCCCAGCATTTT
. . TRBJ2-1 TRBV7-3 CASSLQAGTYNEQFF TGTGCCAGCAGCTTACAGGCTGGGACCTACAATGAGCAGTTCTTC
once . TRBJ2-3 TRBV11-2 CASSLAGGSTDTQYF TGTGCCAGCAGCTTAGCGGGGGGCAGCACAGATACGCAGTATTTT
. . TRBJ1-2 TRBV4-3 CASSQDGLANYGYTF TGCGCCAGCAGCCAAGATGGGTTAGCTAACTATGGCTACACCTTC
. TRBD2 TRBJ2-3 TRBV15 CATSRGSSGTSGYTDTQYF TGTGCCACCAGCAGAGGGTCATCCGGGACTAGCGGTTACACAGATACGCAGTATTTT
. . TRBJ1-3 TRBV7-8 CASSASQPENTIYF TGTGCCAGCAGCGCCTCCCAGCCGGAAAACACCATATATTTT
. TRBD2 TRBJ2-5 TRBV16 CASSQSRTSSETQYF TGTGCCAGCAGCCAATCCAGGACTAGCTCAGAGACCCAGTACTTC